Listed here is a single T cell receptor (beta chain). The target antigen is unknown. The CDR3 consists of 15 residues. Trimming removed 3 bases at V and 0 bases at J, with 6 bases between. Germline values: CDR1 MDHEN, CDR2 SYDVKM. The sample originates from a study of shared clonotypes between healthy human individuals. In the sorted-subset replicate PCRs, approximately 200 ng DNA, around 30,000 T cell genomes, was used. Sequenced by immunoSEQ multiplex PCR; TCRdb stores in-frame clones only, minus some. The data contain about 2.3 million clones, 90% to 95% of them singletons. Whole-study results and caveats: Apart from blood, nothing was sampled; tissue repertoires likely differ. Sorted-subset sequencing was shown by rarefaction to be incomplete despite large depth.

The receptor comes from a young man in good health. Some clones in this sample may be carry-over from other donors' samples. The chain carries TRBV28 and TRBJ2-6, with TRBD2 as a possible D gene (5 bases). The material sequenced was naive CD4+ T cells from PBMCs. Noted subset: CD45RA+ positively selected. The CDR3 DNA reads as TGTGCCAGCAGTTTCGGGGTCTCTGGGGCCAACGTCCTGACTTTC. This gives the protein CASSFGVSGANVLTF.